The 4 T cell receptor beta chains below all came from one sample that was sequenced in a study of blood T cell repertoires in COVID-19. TCRdb's copy holds only in-frame clones and misses some; the assay was immunoSEQ multiplex PCR. The sample includes fewer than 150,000 clones, roughly 79% of them seen just once. The material sequenced was peripheral blood. These receptors originate from a man older than 75 with acute or convalescent COVID-19.

The V and J genes are TRBV6-5 and TRBJ2-5; D remains ambiguous. The CDR3 is 13 amino acids. V was clipped by 6 bases and J by 5 bases, with 13 bases between them. Germline values: CDR1 MNHEY, CDR2 SVGAGI. The chain's CDR3 is CASRVASGETQYF. The CDR3 region has the DNA TGTGCCAGCAGGGTAGCCTCCGGGGAGACCCAGTACTTC.

The chain couples TRBV29-1 to TRBJ2-3, with 12 bases identical to TRBD1. Germline V lookup: CDR1 SQVTM, CDR2 ANQGSEA. The CDR3 runs 15 residues. V was pared by 4 bases and J by 2 bases, with 4 bases of the junction left unmatched. CDR3 sequence (DNA): TGCAGCGTTGCCCCGGGACAGGGGGCCACAGATACGCAGTATTTT. The encoded protein is CSVAPGQGATDTQYF.

CDR3 nucleotide sequence: TGTGCCTGGAGTCGCTCGGGGTCCTATAGCAATCAGCCCCAGCATTTT. It codes for CAWSRSGSYSNQPQHF. The J gene is TRBJ1-5, the V gene TRBV30; no definite D call. Germline CDR1 is GTSNPN and CDR2 is SVGIG (reference sequence). This CDR3 is built from 16 residues. V was clipped by 2 bases and J by 0 bases, with 14 bases between them.

The chain joins TRBV4-2 to TRBJ1-2, with D unresolved. In germline, CDR1 is LGHNA, CDR2 YNFKEQ. The V and J ends lost 4 bases and 0 bases respectively, with 9 bases between them. This CDR3 comprises 14 residues. The CDR3 loop is CASSPTSTNYGYTF. In DNA, the CDR3 is TGTGCCAGCAGCCCAACAAGTACTAACTATGGCTACACCTTC.